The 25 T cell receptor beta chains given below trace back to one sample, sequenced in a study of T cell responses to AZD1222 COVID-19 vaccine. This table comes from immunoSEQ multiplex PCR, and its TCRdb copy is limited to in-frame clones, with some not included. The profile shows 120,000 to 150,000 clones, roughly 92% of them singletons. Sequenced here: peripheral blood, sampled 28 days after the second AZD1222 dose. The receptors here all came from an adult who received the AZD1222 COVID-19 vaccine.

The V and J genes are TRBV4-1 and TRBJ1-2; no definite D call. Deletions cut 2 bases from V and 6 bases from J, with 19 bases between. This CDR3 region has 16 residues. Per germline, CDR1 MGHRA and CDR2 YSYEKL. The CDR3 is CASSQPTRSLEDGYTF. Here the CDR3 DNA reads TGCGCCAGCAGCCAACCGACCCGCAGCCTGGAGGATGGCTACACCTTC.

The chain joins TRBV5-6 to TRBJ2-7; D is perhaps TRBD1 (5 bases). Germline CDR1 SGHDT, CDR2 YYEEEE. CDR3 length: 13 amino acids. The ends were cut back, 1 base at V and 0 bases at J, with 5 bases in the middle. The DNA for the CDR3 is TGTGCCAGCAGCTTGACAGGCTCCTACGAGCAGTACTTC. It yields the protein CASSLTGSYEQYF.

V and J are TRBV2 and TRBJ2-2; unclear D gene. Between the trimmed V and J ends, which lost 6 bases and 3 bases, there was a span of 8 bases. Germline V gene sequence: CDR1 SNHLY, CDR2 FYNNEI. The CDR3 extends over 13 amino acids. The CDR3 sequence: CASRAQDTGELFF. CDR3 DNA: TGTGCCAGCAGGGCTCAGGACACCGGGGAGCTGTTTTTT.

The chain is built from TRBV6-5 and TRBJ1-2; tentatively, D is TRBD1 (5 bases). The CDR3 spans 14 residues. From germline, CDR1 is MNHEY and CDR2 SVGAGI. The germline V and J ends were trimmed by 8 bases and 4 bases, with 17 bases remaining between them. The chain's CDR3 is CASAGDHSLYGYTF. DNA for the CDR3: TGTGCCAGCGCGGGGGACCACTCGCTCTATGGCTACACCTTC.

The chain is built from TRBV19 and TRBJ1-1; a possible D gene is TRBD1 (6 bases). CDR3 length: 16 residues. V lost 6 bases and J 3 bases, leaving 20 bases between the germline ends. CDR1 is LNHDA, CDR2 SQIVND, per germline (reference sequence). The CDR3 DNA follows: TGTGCCAGTAGCCTTAGAACGGGGGCAAGGGACACTGAAGCTTTCTTT. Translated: CASSLRTGARDTEAFF.

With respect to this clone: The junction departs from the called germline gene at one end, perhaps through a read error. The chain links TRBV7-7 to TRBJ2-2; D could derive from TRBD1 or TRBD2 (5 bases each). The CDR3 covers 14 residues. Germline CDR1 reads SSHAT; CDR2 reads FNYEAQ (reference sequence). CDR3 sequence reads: CASSSGTGAGELFF. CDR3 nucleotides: TGTGCTAGCAGCTCCGGGACCGGGGCCGGGGAGCTGTTTTTT.

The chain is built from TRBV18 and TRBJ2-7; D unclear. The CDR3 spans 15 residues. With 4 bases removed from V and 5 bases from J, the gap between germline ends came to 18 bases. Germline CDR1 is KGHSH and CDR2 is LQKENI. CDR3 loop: CASSRDRIRRNEQYF. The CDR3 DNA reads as TGTGCCAGCTCACGTGACCGAATACGACGCAACGAGCAGTACTTC.

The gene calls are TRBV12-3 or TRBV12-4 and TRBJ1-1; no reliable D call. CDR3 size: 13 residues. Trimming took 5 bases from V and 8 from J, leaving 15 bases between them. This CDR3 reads CASSPGLGLEAFF. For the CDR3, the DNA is TGTGCCAGCAGTCCTGGCTTGGGCTTAGAAGCTTTCTTT.

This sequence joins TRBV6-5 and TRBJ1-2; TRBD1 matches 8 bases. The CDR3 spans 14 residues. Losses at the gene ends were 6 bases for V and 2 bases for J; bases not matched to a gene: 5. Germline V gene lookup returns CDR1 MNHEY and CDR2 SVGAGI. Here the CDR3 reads CASRFRTGNYGYTF. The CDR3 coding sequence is TGTGCCAGCAGATTCCGGACAGGGAACTATGGCTACACCTTC.

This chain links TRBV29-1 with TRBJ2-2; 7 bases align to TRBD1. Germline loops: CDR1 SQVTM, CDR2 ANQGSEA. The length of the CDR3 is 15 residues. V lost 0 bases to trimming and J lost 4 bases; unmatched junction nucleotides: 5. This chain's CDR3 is CSVEERGDSTGELFF. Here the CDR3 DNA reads TGCAGCGTTGAAGAACGAGGGGACAGCACCGGGGAGCTGTTTTTT.

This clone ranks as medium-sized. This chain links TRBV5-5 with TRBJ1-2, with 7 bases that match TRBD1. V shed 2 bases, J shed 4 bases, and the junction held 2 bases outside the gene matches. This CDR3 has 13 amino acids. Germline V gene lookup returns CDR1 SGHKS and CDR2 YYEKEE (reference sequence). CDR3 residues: CASSLSGGYGYTF. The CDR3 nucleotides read TGTGCCAGCAGCTTATCAGGGGGCTATGGCTACACCTTC.

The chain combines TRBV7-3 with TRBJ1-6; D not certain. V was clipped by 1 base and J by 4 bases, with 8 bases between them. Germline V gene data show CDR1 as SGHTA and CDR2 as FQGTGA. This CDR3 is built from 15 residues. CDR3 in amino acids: CASSLKPDYNSPLHF. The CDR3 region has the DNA TGTGCCAGCAGCTTAAAGCCCGATTATAATTCACCCCTCCACTTT.

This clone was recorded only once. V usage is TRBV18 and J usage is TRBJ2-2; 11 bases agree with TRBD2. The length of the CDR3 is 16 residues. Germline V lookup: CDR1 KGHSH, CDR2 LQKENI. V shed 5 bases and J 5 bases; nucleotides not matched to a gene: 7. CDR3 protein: CASSSGLAGLTGELFF. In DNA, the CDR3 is TGTGCCAGCTCATCCGGACTAGCGGGTTTGACCGGGGAGCTGTTTTTT.

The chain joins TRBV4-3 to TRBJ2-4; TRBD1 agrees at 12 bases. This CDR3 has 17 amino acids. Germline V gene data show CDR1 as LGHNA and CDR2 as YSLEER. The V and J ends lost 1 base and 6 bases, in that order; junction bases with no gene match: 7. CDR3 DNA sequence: TGCGCCAGCAGCCAAGGGCCCGGGACAGGGGGCTTAAACATTCAGTACTTC. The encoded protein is CASSQGPGTGGLNIQYF.

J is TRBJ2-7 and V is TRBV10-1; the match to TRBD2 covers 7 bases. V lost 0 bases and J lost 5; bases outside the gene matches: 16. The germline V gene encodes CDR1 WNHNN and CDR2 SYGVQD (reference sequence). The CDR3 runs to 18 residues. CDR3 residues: CASSESQGGGRGTDEQYF. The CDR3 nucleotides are TGCGCCAGCAGTGAGTCTCAGGGCGGCGGGAGAGGAACCGACGAGCAGTACTTC.

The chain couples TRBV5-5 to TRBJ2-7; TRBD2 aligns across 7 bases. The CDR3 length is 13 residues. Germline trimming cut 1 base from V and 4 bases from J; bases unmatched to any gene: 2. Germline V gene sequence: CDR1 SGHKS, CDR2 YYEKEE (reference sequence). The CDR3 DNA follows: TGTGCCAGCAGCTTGCCCGGGGGGTACGAGCAGTACTTC. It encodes CASSLPGGYEQYF.

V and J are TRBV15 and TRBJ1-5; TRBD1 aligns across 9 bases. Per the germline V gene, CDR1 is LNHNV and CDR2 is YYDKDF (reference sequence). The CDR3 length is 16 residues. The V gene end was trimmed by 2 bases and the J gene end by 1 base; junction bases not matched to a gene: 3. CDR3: CATSRTDRGSNQPQHF. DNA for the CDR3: TGTGCCACCAGCAGAACCGACAGGGGGAGCAATCAGCCCCAGCATTTT.

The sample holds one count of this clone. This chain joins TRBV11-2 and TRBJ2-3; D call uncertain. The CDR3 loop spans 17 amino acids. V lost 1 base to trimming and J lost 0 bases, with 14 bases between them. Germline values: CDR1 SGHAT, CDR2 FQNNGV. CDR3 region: CASSLVGFNPSTDTQYF. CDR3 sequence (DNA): TGTGCCAGCAGCTTAGTAGGATTTAACCCTAGCACAGATACGCAGTATTTT.

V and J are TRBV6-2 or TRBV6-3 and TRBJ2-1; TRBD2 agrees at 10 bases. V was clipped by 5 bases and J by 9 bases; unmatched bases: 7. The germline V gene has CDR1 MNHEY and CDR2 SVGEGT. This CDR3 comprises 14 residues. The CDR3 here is CASSSLAGAGEQFF. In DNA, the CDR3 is TGTGCCAGCAGTAGCCTAGCGGGAGCCGGTGAGCAGTTCTTC.

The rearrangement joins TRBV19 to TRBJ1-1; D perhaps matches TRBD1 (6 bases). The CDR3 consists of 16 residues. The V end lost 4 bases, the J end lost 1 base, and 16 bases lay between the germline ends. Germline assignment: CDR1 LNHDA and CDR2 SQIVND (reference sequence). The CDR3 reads CASSNLPDRSNTEAFF. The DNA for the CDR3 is TGTGCCAGTAGTAACCTCCCGGACAGATCGAACACTGAAGCTTTCTTT.

In nucleotides, the CDR3 is TGTGCCAGCAGCTTGGTTGGGGGGACGGGGAAAGAGGGCTACACCTTC. It codes for CASSLVGGTGKEGYTF. This rearrangement joins TRBV5-4 to TRBJ1-2; D is possibly TRBD1 (5 bases). The CDR3 is 16 residues long. Trimming took 0 bases from V and 8 from J, leaving 20 bases between them. Germline assignment: CDR1 SGHNT and CDR2 YYREEE (reference sequence).

CDR3 coding DNA: TGTGCCAGCTCACCGCGGCGAGACAGATTCTCGAACACTGAAGCTTTCTTT. This sequence encodes CASSPRRDRFSNTEAFF. The rearrangement links TRBV18 to TRBJ1-1; perhaps TRBD1 as D (5 bases). The V gene lost 3 bases and the J gene lost 1 base, with 18 bases spanning the gap. This CDR3 comprises 17 residues. In germline, CDR1 is KGHSH, CDR2 LQKENI.

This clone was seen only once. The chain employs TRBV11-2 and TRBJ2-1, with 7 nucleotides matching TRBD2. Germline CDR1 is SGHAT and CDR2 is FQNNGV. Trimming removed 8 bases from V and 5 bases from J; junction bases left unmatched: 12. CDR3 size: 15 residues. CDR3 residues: CASSQREGADNEQFF. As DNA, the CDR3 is TGTGCCAGCTCTCAAAGGGAGGGAGCGGACAATGAGCAGTTCTTC.

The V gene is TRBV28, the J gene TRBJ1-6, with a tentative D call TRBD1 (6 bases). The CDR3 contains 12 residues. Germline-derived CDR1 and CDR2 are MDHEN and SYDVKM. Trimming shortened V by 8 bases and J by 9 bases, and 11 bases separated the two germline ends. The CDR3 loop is CASRTVGSPLHF. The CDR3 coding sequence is TGTGCCAGCCGGACAGTCGGTTCACCCCTCCACTTT.

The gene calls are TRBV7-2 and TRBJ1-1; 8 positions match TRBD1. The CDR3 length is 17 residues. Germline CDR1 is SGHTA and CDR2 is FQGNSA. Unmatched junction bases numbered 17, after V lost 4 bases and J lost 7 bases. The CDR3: CASSYYDRDRSRGEAFF. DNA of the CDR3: TGTGCCAGCAGCTATTACGACCGGGACAGGTCTCGTGGTGAAGCTTTCTTT. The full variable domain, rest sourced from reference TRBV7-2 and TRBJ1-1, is GAGVSQSPSNKVTEKGKDVELRCDPISGHTALYWYRQSLGQGLEFLIYFQGNSAPDKSGLPSDRFSAERTGGSVSTLTIQRTQQEDSAVYLCASSYYDRDRSRGEAFFGQGTRLTVV.